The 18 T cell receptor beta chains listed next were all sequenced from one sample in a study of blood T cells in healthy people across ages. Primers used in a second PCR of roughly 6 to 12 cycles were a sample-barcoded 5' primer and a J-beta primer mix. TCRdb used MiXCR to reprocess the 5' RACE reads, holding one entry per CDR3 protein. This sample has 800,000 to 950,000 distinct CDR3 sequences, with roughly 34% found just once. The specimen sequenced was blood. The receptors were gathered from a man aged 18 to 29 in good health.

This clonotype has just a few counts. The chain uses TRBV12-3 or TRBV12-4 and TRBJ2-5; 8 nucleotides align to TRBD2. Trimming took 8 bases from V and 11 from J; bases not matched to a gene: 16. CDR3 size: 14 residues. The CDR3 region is CASLPGSGDNEQYF. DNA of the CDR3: TGTGCCAGCCTCCCGGGTAGCGGGGACAATGAGCAGTACTTC.

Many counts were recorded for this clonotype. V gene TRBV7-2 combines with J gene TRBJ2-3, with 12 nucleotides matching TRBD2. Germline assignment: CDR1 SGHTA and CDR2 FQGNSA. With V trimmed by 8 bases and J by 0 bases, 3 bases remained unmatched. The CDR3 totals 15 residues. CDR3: CASVLAGGSTDTQYF. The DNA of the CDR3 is TGTGCCAGCGTACTAGCGGGAGGCAGCACAGATACGCAGTATTTT.

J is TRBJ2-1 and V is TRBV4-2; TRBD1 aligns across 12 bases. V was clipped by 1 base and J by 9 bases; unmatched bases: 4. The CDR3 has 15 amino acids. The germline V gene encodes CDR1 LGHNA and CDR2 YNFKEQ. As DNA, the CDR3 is TGTGCCAGCAGCCAAGGGGGACAGGGGGCTTCTGAGCAGTTCTTC. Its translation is CASSQGGQGASEQFF.

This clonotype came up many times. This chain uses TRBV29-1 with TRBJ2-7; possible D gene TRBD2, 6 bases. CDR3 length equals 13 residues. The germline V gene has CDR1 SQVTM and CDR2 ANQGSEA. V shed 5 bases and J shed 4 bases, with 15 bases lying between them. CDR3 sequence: CSVRDSPRYEQYF. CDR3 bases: TGCAGCGTTCGGGACTCTCCCAGATACGAGCAGTACTTC.

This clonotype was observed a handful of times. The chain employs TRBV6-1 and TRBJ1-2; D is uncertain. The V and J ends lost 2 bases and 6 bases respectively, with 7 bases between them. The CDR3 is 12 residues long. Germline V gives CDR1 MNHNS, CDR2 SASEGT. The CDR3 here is CASSERVDGYTF. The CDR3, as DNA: TGTGCCAGCAGTGAACGGGTGGATGGCTACACCTTC.

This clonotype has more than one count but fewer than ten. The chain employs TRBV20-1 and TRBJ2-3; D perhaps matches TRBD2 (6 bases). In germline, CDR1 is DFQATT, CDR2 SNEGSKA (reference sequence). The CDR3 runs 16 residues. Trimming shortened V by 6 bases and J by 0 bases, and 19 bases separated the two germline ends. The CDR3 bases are TGCAGTGCGGCCAGCCTTGCGGGGTCCAGCACAGATACGCAGTATTTT. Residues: CSAASLAGSSTDTQYF.

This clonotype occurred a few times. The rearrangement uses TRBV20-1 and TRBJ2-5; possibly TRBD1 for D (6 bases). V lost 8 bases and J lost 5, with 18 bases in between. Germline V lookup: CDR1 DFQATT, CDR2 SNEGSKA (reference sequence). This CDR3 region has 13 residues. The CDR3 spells CSPGAQGGETQYF. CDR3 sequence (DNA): TGCAGTCCAGGGGCCCAGGGTGGGGAGACCCAGTACTTC.

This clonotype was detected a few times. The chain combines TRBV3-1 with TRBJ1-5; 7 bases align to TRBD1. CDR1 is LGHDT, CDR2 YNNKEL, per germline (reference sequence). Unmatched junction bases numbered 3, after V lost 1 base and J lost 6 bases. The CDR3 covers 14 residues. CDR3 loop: CASSQGTGSQPQHF. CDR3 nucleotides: TGTGCCAGCAGCCAAGGGACAGGCAGTCAGCCCCAGCATTTT.

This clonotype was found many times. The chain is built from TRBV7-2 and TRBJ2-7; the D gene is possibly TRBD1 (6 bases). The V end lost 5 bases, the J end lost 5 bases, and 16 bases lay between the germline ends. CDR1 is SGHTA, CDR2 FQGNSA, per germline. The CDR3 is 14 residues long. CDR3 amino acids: CASSLTRTVNEQYF. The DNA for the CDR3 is TGTGCCAGCAGCCTCACCAGGACAGTCAACGAGCAGTACTTC.

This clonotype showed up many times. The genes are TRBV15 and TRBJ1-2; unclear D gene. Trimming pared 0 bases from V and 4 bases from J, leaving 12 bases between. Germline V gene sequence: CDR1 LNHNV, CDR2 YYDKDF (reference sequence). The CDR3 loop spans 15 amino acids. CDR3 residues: CATSRDSAGSYGYTF. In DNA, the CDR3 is TGTGCCACCAGCAGAGATTCAGCTGGGTCCTATGGCTACACCTTC.

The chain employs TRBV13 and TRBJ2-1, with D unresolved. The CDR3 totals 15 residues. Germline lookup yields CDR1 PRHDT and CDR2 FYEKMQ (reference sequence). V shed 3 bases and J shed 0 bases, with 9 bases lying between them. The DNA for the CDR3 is TGTGCCAGCAGCTTCTCCCCATCCTCCTACAATGAGCAGTTCTTC. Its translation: CASSFSPSSYNEQFF.

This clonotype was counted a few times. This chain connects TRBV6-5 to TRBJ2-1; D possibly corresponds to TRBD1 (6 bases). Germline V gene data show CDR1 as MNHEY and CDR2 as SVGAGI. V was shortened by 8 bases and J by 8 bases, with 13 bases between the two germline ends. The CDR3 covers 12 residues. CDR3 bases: TGTGCCAGCGGGCGACAGGTGGATGAGCAGTTCTTC. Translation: CASGRQVDEQFF.

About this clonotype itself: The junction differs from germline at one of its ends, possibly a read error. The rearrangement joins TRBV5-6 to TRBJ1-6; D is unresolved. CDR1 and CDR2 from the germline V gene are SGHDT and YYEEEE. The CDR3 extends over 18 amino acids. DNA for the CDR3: TGTGCCAGCAGCTTATCCACTCGCAACGGTGCCTATAATGCACCCCTCCACTTT. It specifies CASSLSTRNGAYNAPLHF.

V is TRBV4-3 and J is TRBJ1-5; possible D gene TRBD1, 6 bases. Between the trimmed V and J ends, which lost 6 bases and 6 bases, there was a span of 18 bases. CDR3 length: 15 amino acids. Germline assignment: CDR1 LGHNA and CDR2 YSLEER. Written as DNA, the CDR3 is TGCGCCAGCAGTCGCGCTGGGGGGGCCCTTCAGCCCCAGCATTTT. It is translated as CASSRAGGALQPQHF.

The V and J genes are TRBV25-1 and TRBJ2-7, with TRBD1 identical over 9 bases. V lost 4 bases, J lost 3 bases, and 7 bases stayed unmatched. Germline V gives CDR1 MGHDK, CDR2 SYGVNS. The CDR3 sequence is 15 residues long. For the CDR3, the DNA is TGTGCCAGCAGTGGAAGGGGACAGGGCATCTACGAGCAGTACTTC. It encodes CASSGRGQGIYEQYF.

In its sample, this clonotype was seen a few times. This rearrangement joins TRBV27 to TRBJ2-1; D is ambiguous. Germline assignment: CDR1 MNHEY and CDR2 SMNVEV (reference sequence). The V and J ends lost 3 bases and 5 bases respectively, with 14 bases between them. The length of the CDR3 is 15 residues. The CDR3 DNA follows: TGTGCCAGCAGTTTCGGCTGGGCCAACCACAATGAGCAGTTCTTC. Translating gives CASSFGWANHNEQFF.

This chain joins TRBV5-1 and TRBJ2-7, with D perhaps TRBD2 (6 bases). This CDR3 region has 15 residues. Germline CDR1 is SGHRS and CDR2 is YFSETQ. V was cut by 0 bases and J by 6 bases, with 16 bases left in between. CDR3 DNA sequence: TGCGCCAGCAGCTTGGCGGGACTGGCCAAAGGCGAGCAGTACTTC. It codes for CASSLAGLAKGEQYF.

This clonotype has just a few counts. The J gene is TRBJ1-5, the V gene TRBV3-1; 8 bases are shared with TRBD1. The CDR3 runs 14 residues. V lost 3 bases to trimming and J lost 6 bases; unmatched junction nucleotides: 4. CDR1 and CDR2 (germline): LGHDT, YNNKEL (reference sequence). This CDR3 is CASSHQGAGQPQHF. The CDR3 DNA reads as TGTGCCAGCAGCCATCAGGGGGCTGGTCAGCCCCAGCATTTT.